This T cell receptor (beta chain) was documented in a study of blood T cell repertoires in COVID-19. Study background: Researchers got acute and convalescent COVID-19 samples from the United States, Italy and Spain. T cells, B-cell-depleted T cells, or PBMCs supplied cDNA or gDNA.

The data were produced by immunoSEQ multiplex PCR, yet TCRdb's version contains in-frame clones alone and is incomplete. The sample shows roughly 200,000 clones, roughly nine tenths of them seen only once. In terms of age and location, participants ranged from about 18 to 100 years and lived in under 30 US areas. Symptom resolution, clearance, or two negative PCRs marked donors in Cohort 3 as recovered. Sequencing used PBMCs or T cells enriched from blood (not recorded which). The clonotype originates from a woman between 25 and 40 years old who had recovered from COVID-19.

The CDR3, as DNA: TGTGCCAGCAGCGTAGAGTCCAGGGGAACAGGTGAAGCTTTCTTT. As protein: CASSVESRGTGEAFF. The chain recombines TRBV9 with TRBJ1-1; TRBD1 is a possible D gene (6 bases). The CDR3 spans 15 residues. The V gene lost 0 bases and the J gene lost 7 bases, with 16 bases spanning the gap. Germline-derived CDR1 and CDR2 are SGDLS and YYNGEE.